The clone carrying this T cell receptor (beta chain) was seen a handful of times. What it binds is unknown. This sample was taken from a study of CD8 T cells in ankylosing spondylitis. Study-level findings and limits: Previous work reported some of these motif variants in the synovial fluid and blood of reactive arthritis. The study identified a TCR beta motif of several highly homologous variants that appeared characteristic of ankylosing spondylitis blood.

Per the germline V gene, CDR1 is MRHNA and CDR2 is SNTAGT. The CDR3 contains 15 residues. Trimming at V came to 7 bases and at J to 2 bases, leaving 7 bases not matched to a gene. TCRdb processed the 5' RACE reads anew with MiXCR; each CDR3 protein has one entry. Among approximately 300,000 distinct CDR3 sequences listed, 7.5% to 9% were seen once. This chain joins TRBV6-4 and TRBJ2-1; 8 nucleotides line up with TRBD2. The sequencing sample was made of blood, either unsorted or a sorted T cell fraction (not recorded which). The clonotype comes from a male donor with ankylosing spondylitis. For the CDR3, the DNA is TGTGCCAGCAATCTCGTGGGACTAGCCTACAATGAGCAGTTCTTC. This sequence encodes CASNLVGLAYNEQFF.